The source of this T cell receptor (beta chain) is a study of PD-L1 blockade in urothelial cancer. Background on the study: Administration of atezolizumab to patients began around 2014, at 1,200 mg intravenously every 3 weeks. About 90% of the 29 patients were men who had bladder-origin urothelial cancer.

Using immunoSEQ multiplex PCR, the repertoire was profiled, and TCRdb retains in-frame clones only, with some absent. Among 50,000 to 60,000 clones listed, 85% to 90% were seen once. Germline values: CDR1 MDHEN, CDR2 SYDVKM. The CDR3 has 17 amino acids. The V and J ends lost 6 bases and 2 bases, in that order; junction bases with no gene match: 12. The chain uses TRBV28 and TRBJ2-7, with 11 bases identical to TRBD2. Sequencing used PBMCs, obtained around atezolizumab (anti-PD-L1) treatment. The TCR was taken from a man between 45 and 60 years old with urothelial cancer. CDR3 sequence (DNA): TGTGCCAGCAGCCTACCGTGGGATAGCGGGAGGGCCTACGAGCAGTACTTC. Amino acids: CASSLPWDSGRAYEQYF.